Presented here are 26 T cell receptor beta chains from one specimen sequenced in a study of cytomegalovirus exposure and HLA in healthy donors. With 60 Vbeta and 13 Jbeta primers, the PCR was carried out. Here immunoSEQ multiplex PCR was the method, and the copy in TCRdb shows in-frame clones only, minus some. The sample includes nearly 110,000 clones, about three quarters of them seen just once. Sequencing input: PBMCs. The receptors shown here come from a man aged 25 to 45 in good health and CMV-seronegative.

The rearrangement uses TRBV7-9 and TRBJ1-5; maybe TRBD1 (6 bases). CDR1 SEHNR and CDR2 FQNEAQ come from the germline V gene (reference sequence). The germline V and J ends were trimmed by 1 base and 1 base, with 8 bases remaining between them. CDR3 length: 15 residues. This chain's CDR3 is CASSLVGGSNQPQHF. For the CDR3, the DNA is TGTGCCAGCAGCTTAGTAGGGGGAAGCAATCAGCCCCAGCATTTT.

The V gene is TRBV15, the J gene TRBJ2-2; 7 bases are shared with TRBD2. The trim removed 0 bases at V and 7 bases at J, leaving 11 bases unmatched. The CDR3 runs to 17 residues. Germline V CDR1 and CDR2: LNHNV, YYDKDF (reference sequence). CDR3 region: CATSRERRLGRGGELFF. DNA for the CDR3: TGTGCCACCAGCAGAGAGCGGAGACTAGGGAGGGGCGGGGAGCTGTTTTTT. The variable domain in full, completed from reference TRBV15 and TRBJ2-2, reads DAMVIQNPRYQVTQFGKPVTLSCSQTLNHNVMYWYQQKSSQAPKLLFHYYDKDFNNEADTPDNFQSRRPNTSFCFLDIRSPGLGDTAMYLCATSRERRLGRGGELFFGEGSRLTVL.

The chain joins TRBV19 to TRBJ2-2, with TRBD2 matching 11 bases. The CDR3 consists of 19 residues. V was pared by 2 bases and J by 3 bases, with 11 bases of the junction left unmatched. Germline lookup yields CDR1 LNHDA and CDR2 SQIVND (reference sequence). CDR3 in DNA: TGTGCCAGTAGTATATATGGCCCACTAGCGGGAGAGTACACCGGGGAGCTGTTTTTT. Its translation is CASSIYGPLAGEYTGELFF.

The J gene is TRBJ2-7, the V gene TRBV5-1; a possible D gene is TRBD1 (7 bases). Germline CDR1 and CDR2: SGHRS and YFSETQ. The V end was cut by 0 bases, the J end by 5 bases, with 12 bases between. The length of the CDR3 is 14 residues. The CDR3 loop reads CASSLGARGDEQYF. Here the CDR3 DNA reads TGCGCCAGCAGCTTGGGAGCCAGGGGGGACGAGCAGTACTTC.

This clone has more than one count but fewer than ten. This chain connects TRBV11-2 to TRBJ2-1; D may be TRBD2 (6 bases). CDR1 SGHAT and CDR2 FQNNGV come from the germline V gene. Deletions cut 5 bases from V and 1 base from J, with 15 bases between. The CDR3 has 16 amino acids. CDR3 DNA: TGTGCCAGCAGCGGCTCGGGGGTAACTTCCTACAATGAGCAGTTCTTC. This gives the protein CASSGSGVTSYNEQFF.

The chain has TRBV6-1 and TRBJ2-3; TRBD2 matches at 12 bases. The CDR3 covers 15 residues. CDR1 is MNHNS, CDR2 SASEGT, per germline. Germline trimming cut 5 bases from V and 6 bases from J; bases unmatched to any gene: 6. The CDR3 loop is CASSPTSGRLDTQYF. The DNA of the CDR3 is TGTGCCAGCAGTCCGACTAGCGGGAGATTGGATACGCAGTATTTT.

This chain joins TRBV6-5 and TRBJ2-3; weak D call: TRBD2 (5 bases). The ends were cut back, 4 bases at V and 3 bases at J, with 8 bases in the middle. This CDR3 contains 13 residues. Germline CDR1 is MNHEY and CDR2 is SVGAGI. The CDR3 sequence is CASSFGETDTQYF. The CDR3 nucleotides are TGTGCCAGCAGTTTCGGGGAGACAGATACGCAGTATTTT.

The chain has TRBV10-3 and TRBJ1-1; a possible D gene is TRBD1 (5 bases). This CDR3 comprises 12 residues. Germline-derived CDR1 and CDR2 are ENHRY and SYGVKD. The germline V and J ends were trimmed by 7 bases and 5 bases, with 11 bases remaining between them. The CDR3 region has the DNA TGTGCCATCATGCAGGGCGGTACTGAAGCTTTCTTT. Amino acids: CAIMQGGTEAFF.

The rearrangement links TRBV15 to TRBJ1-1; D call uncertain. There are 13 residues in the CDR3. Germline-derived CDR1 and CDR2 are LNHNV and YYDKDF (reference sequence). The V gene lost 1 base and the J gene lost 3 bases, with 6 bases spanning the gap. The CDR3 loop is CATSRGPDTEAFF. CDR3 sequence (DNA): TGTGCCACCAGCAGAGGTCCGGACACTGAAGCTTTCTTT.

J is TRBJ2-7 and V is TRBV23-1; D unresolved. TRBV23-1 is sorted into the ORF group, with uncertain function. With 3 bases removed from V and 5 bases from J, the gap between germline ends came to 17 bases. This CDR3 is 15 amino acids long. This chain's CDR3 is CASSHLNRVLHEQYF. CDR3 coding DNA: TGCGCCAGCAGTCACCTGAACAGAGTCCTACACGAGCAGTACTTC.

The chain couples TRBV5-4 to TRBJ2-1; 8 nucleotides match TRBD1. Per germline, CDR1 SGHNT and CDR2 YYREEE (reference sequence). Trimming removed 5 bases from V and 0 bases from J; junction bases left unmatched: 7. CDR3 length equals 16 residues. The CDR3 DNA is TGTGCCAGCAGTTCGGGACAGGACAACTCCTACAATGAGCAGTTCTTC. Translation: CASSSGQDNSYNEQFF.

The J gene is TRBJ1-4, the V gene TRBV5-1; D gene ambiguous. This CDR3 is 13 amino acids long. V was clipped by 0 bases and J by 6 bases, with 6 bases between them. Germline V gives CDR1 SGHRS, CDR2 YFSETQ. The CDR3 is CASSLVRDEKLFF. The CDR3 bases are TGCGCCAGCAGCTTGGTGCGTGATGAAAAACTGTTTTTT. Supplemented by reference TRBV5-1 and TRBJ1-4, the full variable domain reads KAGVTQTPRYLIKTRGQQVTLSCSPISGHRSVSWYQQTPGQGLQFLFEYFSETQRNKGNFPGRFSGRQFSNSRSEMNVSTLELGDSALYLCASSLVRDEKLFFGSGTQLSVL.

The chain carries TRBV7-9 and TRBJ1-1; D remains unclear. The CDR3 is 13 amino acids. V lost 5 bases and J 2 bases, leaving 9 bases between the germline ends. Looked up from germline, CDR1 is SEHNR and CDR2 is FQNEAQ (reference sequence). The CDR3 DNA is TGTGCCAGCAGCCCGGGTCCTAACACTGAAGCTTTCTTT. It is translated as CASSPGPNTEAFF.

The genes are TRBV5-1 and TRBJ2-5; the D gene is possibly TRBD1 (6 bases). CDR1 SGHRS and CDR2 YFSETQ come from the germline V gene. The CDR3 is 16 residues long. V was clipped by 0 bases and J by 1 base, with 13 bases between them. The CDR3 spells CASSLAQGATQETQYF. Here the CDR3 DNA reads TGCGCCAGCAGCTTGGCACAGGGTGCGACCCAAGAGACCCAGTACTTC.

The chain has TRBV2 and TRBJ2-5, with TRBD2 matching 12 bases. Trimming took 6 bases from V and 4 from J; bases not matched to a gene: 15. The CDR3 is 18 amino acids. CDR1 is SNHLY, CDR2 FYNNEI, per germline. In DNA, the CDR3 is TGTGCCAGCAGCGATGGACTAGCGGGGCCTTGGGTGGGAGAGACCCAGTACTTC. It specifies CASSDGLAGPWVGETQYF.

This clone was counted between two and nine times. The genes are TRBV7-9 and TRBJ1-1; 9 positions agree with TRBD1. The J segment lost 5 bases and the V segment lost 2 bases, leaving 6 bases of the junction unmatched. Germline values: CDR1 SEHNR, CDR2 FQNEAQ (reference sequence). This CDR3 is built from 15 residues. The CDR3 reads CASSLKGTGRTEAFF. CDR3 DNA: TGTGCCAGCAGCTTAAAGGGGACAGGGAGAACTGAAGCTTTCTTT.

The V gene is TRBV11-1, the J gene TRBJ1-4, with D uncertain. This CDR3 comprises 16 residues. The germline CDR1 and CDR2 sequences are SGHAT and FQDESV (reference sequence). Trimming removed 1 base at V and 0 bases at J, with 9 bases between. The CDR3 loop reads CASSLGRGATNEKLFF. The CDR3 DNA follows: TGTGCCAGCAGCTTAGGCCGAGGAGCAACTAATGAAAAACTGTTTTTT.

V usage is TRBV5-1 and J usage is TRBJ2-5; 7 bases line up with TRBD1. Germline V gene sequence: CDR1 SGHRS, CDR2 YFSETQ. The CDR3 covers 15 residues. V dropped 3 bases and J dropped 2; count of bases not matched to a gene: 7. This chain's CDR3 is CASSYFRTGQETQYF. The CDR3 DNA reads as TGCGCCAGCAGCTACTTCAGGACAGGACAAGAGACCCAGTACTTC.

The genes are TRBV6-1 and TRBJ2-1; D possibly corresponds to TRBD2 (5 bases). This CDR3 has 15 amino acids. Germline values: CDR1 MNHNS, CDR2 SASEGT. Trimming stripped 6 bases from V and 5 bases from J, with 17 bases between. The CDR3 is CASSIERGFHNEQFF. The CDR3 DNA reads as TGTGCCAGCAGCATTGAACGGGGTTTCCACAATGAGCAGTTCTTC.

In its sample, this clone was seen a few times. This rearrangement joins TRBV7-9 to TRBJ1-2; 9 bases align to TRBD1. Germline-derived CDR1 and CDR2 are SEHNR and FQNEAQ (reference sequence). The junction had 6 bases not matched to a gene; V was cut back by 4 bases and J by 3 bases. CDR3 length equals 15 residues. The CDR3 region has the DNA TGTGCCAGCAGCTCTGGGACAGGGAGATACTATGGCTACACCTTC. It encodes CASSSGTGRYYGYTF.

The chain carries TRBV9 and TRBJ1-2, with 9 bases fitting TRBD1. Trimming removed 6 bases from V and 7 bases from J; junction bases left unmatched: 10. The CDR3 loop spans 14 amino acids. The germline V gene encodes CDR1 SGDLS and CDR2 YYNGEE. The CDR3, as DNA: TGTGCCAGCAACCCCCGGGGACAGGGTGGTGGCTACACCTTC. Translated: CASNPRGQGGGYTF. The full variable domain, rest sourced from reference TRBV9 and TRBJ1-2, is DSGVTQTPKHLITATGQRVTLRCSPRSGDLSVYWYQQSLDQGLQFLIQYYNGEERAKGNILERFSAQQFPDLHSELNLSSLELGDSALYFCASNPRGQGGGYTFGSGTRLTVV.

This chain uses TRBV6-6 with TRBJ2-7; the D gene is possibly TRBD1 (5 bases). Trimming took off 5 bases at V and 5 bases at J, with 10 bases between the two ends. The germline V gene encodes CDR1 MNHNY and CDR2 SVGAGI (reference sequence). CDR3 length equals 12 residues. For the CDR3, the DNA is TGTGCCAGCAGTCCGCAGGGTAACGAGCAGTACTTC. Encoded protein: CASSPQGNEQYF.

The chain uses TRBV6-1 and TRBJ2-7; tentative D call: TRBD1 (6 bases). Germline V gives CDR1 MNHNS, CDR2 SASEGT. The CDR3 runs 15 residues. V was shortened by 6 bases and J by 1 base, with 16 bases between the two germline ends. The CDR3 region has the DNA TGTGCCAGCAGCGCCCGACAGGCGTTTTCCTACGAGCAGTACTTC. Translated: CASSARQAFSYEQYF.

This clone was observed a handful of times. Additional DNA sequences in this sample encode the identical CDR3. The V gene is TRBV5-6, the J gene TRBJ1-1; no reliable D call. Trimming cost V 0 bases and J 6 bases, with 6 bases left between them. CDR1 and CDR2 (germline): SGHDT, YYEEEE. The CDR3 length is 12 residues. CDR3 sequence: CASSLGSAEAFF. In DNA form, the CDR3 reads TGTGCCAGCAGCTTGGGGTCAGCTGAAGCTTTCTTT.

The DNA for the CDR3 is TGTGCCAGTCGAAGGAACGAGGAAGAGACCCAGTACTTC. Encoded protein: CASRRNEEETQYF. The chain recombines TRBV7-3 with TRBJ2-5, with D uncertain. The V gene's germline CDR1 is SGHTA and CDR2 FQGTGA. The CDR3 runs to 13 residues. Trimming took 9 bases from V and 3 from J, leaving 14 bases between them.

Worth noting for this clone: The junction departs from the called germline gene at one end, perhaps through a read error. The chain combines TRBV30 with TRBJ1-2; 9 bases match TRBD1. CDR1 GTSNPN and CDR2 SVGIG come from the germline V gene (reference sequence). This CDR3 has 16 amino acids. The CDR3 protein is CAWRVRTGGDNYGYTF. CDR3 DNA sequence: TGTGCCTGGCGTGTACGAACAGGGGGCGATAACTATGGCTACACCTTC.